The source of this T cell receptor beta chain is a study of T cells in women clearing cervical HPV infection. General observations from the study: It is unknown whether associations predate infection; no effector/memory or HPV-specific sorting.

Remarks on this clone: The antigen remains undetermined. The sequence runs out 3 residues before the end of the CDR3; the remainder is reconstructed from the germline J gene.

Only in-frame clones appear in the TCRdb table, and some are missing; sequencing was by immunoSEQ multiplex PCR. Its listing shows some 40,000 clones. The CDR3 consists of 15 residues. V was clipped by 1 base and J by 2 bases, with 12 bases between them. The germline V gene has CDR1 SEHNR and CDR2 FQNEAQ (reference sequence). The sample taken for sequencing was blood buffy coat. This receptor was taken from a woman between 18 and 75 years old with a cervical HPV16 infection that either progressed to CIN3+ or cleared (not recorded which). The chain is built from TRBV7-9 and TRBJ2-7; D is perhaps TRBD1 (5 bases). This CDR3 is CASSLEGVRTYEQYF. CDR3 bases read: TGTGCCAGCAGCTTAGAAGGGGTCAGAACCTACGAG. Looking up the rest from reference TRBV7-9 and TRBJ2-7 gives the full variable domain: DTGVSQNPRHKITKRGQNVTFRCDPISEHNRLYWYRQTLGQGPEFLTYFQNEAQLEKSRLLSDRFSAERPKGSFSTLEIQRTEQGDSAMYLCASSLEGVRTYEQYFGPGTRLTVT.